The TCR beta chain described here comes from a study of PD-1 blockade in classical Hodgkin lymphoma. Overall study: The patients were dosed with nivolumab 3 mg/kg, infused intravenously every 2 weeks.

Time point noted: cycle 4 day 1 (C4D1), after 5 to 7 weeks of nivolumab. All patients relapsed after autologous stem cell transplantation, and brentuximab vedotin exposure varied. Profiling relied on immunoSEQ multiplex PCR, and the TCRdb table lists in-frame clones only, not all of them. The sample carries about 50,000 clones, around 89% recorded once. The study's findings and limits: Initiation of nivolumab under 1 year after ASCT led to exclusion of patients.

Notes on this clone: Its antigen is not known.

V lost 3 bases and J lost 3, with 15 bases in between. Germline values: CDR1 MNHNS, CDR2 SASEGT. This CDR3 region has 15 residues. This chain links TRBV6-1 with TRBJ2-7, with TRBD2 as a possible D gene (5 bases). The material sequenced was peripheral blood mononuclear cells (PBMCs), taken before the fourth cycle of nivolumab. This clonotype was sampled from a human donor with classical Hodgkin lymphoma. For the CDR3, the DNA is TGTGCCAGCAGTGAGCGGGTATACACTCTCTACGAGCAGTACTTC. This gives the protein CASSERVYTLYEQYF.